A single sample is the source of the 24 T cell receptor beta chains below, sequenced in a study of blood T cell repertoires in COVID-19. Profiling relied on immunoSEQ multiplex PCR, and the TCRdb table lists in-frame clones only, not all of them. The sample consists of about 300,000 clones, 65% to 85% of them appearing once. Sequenced material: peripheral blood. These receptors all come from a human donor with COVID-19, enrolled during active disease. The donor label of this sample is uncertain.

This rearrangement joins TRBV7-9 to TRBJ1-3; D is ambiguous. This CDR3 comprises 15 residues. The V and J ends lost 1 base and 2 bases respectively, with 9 bases between them. The germline gives CDR1 SEHNR, CDR2 FQNEAQ (reference sequence). The CDR3 nucleotides are TGTGCCAGCAGCTTAGACACAGCCGCTGGAAACACCATATATTTT. As protein: CASSLDTAAGNTIYF.

The rearrangement joins TRBV20-1 to TRBJ2-7; D gene ambiguous. CDR1 is DFQATT, CDR2 SNEGSKA, per germline (reference sequence). V was shortened by 6 bases and J by 6 bases, with 12 bases between the two germline ends. The CDR3 runs 11 residues. As DNA, the CDR3 is TGCAGTGCCCCTACGAGCACCGAGCAGTACTTC. This codes for CSAPTSTEQYF.

The genes are TRBV19 and TRBJ1-6; D is perhaps TRBD1 (5 bases). The V end was cut by 11 bases, the J end by 6 bases, with 8 bases between. The CDR3 loop spans 11 amino acids. The germline V gene encodes CDR1 LNHDA and CDR2 SQIVND (reference sequence). The CDR3 DNA reads TGTGCCGCGGGGGGTAATTCACCCCTCCACTTT. Residues: CAAGGNSPLHF. The complete variable domain, with remaining parts taken from reference TRBV19 and TRBJ1-6, reads DGGITQSPKYLFRKEGQNVTLSCEQNLNHDAMYWYRQDPGQGLRLIYYSQIVNDFQKGDIAEGYSVSREKKESFPLTVTSAQKNPTAFYLCAAGGNSPLHFGNGTRLTVT.

This chain joins TRBV6-5 and TRBJ2-3, with TRBD2 matching over 15 bases. The CDR3 is 15 residues long. Germline-derived CDR1 and CDR2 are MNHEY and SVGAGI. V shed 4 bases, J shed 10 bases, and the junction held 6 bases outside the gene matches. The CDR3 loop is CASSLNGLAGGAQYF. In nucleotides, the CDR3 is TGTGCCAGCAGTTTGAACGGACTAGCGGGAGGGGCGCAGTATTTT.

CDR3 in amino acids: CASSLDGGAWNEQYF. The CDR3 coding sequence is TGTGCCAGCAGCTTGGATGGGGGGGCATGGAACGAGCAGTACTTC. The genes are TRBV5-4 and TRBJ2-7; D is perhaps TRBD2 (7 bases). Trimming stripped 0 bases from V and 5 bases from J, with 15 bases between. Germline V gene data show CDR1 as SGHNT and CDR2 as YYREEE (reference sequence). The CDR3 loop spans 15 amino acids.

The chain uses TRBV19 and TRBJ2-1; D uncertain. Per the germline V gene, CDR1 is LNHDA and CDR2 is SQIVND (reference sequence). The V and J ends lost 6 bases and 0 bases respectively, with 12 bases between them. This CDR3 region has 15 residues. The CDR3 DNA reads as TGTGCCAGTAGACCCACAGTGAGCTCCTACAATGAGCAGTTCTTC. Amino acids: CASRPTVSSYNEQFF.

This sequence joins TRBV7-8 and TRBJ2-2; 12 positions match TRBD2. V lost 2 bases to trimming and J lost 4 bases; unmatched junction nucleotides: 2. CDR3 length: 16 amino acids. The germline V gene encodes CDR1 SGHVS and CDR2 FQNEAQ. The CDR3 reads CASSLRGLAGTGELFF. The DNA of the CDR3 is TGTGCCAGCAGCTTAAGGGGACTAGCGGGCACCGGGGAGCTGTTTTTT.

J is TRBJ2-5 and V is TRBV19; the D gene is possibly TRBD2 (5 bases). Trimming left V 7 bases short and J 5 bases short, with 14 bases between. This CDR3 is built from 13 residues. Germline V gene data show CDR1 as LNHDA and CDR2 as SQIVND (reference sequence). The CDR3 nucleotides read TGTGCCAGTACCGTACAACGAGGGGAGACCCAGTACTTC. It encodes CASTVQRGETQYF. The full variable domain, rest sourced from reference TRBV19 and TRBJ2-5, is DGGITQSPKYLFRKEGQNVTLSCEQNLNHDAMYWYRQDPGQGLRLIYYSQIVNDFQKGDIAEGYSVSREKKESFPLTVTSAQKNPTAFYLCASTVQRGETQYFGPGTRLLVL.

The V and J genes are TRBV5-1 and TRBJ2-2; 9 bases match TRBD2. Trimming at V came to 3 bases and at J to 6 bases, leaving 9 bases not matched to a gene. The CDR3 totals 16 residues. Germline V gene sequence: CDR1 SGHRS, CDR2 YFSETQ. CDR3 DNA: TGCGCCAGCAGCTCTCGTGGTAGCGGGAGAGCCGGGGAGCTGTTTTTT. This gives the protein CASSSRGSGRAGELFF. The whole variable domain, filled in from reference TRBV5-1 and TRBJ2-2, reads KAGVTQTPRYLIKTRGQQVTLSCSPISGHRSVSWYQQTPGQGLQFLFEYFSETQRNKGNFPGRFSGRQFSNSRSEMNVSTLELGDSALYLCASSSRGSGRAGELFFGEGSRLTVL.

The rearrangement joins TRBV29-1 to TRBJ1-3; unclear D gene. V was shortened by 6 bases and J by 0 bases, with 12 bases between the two germline ends. Germline V gene data show CDR1 as SQVTM and CDR2 as ANQGSEA. The CDR3 length is 14 residues. The CDR3 sequence: CSVWQANSGNTIYF. As DNA, the CDR3 is TGCAGCGTATGGCAGGCCAACTCTGGAAACACCATATATTTT.

The chain links TRBV18 to TRBJ2-7; TRBD1 aligns across 8 bases. The V segment lost 2 bases and the J segment 6 bases; nucleotides outside the gene matches: 9. CDR1 KGHSH and CDR2 LQKENI come from the germline V gene. This CDR3 is 15 amino acids long. DNA of the CDR3: TGTGCCAGCTCACCAGGAACACAGGGGGACCGCGAGCAGTACTTC. Its translation: CASSPGTQGDREQYF.

The chain uses TRBV9 and TRBJ1-2; D may be TRBD1 (5 bases). The CDR3 runs 14 residues. Germline V gives CDR1 SGDLS, CDR2 YYNGEE. Trimming cost V 0 bases and J 4 bases, with 10 bases left between them. CDR3 DNA: TGTGCCAGCAGCGTAGGGACGGACACCTATGGCTACACCTTC. Protein product: CASSVGTDTYGYTF.

The CDR3 region is CASSQSRGAETQYF. In nucleotides, the CDR3 is TGTGCCAGCAGCCAAAGCCGCGGGGCAGAGACCCAGTACTTC. The chain combines TRBV3-1 (or the pseudogene TRBV3-2) with TRBJ2-5, with D tentatively TRBD2 (6 bases). Germline-derived CDR1 and CDR2 are LGHDT and YNNKEL (reference sequence). Between the trimmed V and J ends, which lost 2 bases and 4 bases, there was a span of 11 bases. The CDR3 is 14 residues long.

The chain carries TRBV6-5 and TRBJ2-6; D uncertain. The CDR3 is 15 residues long. Trimming left V 6 bases short and J 0 bases short, with 9 bases between. CDR1 MNHEY and CDR2 SVGAGI come from the germline V gene. The CDR3 spells CASRPVNSGANVLTF. CDR3 DNA sequence: TGTGCCAGCAGGCCAGTAAACTCTGGGGCCAACGTCCTGACTTTC.

The rearrangement uses TRBV5-1 and TRBJ2-7; perhaps TRBD1 as D (5 bases). V was cut by 3 bases and J by 1 base, with 8 bases left in between. Germline loops: CDR1 SGHRS, CDR2 YFSETQ. The CDR3 totals 13 residues. The CDR3 bases are TGCGCCAGCAGCTCACAGGTTTCCTACGAGCAGTACTTC. Translated: CASSSQVSYEQYF.

The genes are TRBV18 and TRBJ2-3; D gene uncertain. Germline V gene data show CDR1 as KGHSH and CDR2 as LQKENI. CDR3 length: 15 amino acids. V lost 1 base, J lost 0 bases, and 8 bases lay in between. The CDR3 DNA is TGTGCCAGCTCACCACTAGCAGCCAGCACAGATACGCAGTATTTT. Residues: CASSPLAASTDTQYF.

This clone occurred once. The chain links TRBV30 to TRBJ1-1; D uncertain. Germline CDR1 GTSNPN, CDR2 SVGIG (reference sequence). V shed 6 bases and J shed 3 bases, with 23 bases lying between them. The CDR3 covers 16 residues. The CDR3 region has the DNA TGTGCCTGTAATCTTATGTTCCCACGCCTAGACACTGAAGCTTTCTTT. Its protein is CACNLMFPRLDTEAFF.

The V gene is TRBV19, the J gene TRBJ2-3, with 9 bases fitting TRBD2. Germline CDR1 LNHDA, CDR2 SQIVND (reference sequence). The CDR3 has 14 residues. Losses at the gene ends were 9 bases for V and 4 bases for J; bases not matched to a gene: 8. CDR3 nucleotide sequence: TGTGCCAGCCGCGGGAGGGCCGGCGCAGATACGCAGTATTTT. This gives the protein CASRGRAGADTQYF.

The rearrangement uses TRBV19 and TRBJ2-1; D is uncertain. With 5 bases removed from V and 3 bases from J, the gap between germline ends came to 8 bases. The V gene's germline CDR1 is LNHDA and CDR2 SQIVND (reference sequence). There are 13 residues in the CDR3. The CDR3 here is CASSVSVYNEQFF. CDR3 sequence (DNA): TGTGCCAGTAGTGTTTCAGTCTACAATGAGCAGTTCTTC.

Remarks on this clone: The sample contains more than one DNA sequence encoding this CDR3. The rearrangement links TRBV19 to TRBJ1-4; 8 nucleotides align to TRBD1. The CDR3 loop spans 14 amino acids. V dropped 5 bases and J dropped 5; count of bases not matched to a gene: 4. Germline V gene sequence: CDR1 LNHDA, CDR2 SQIVND (reference sequence). The CDR3: CASSSRTGNEKLFF. The CDR3 DNA reads as TGTGCCAGTAGTTCCAGGACAGGGAATGAAAAACTGTTTTTT.

V and J are TRBV5-1 and TRBJ2-7, with 7 bases fitting TRBD1. Germline V gene data show CDR1 as SGHRS and CDR2 as YFSETQ. The CDR3 is 15 amino acids. The V gene end was trimmed by 4 bases and the J gene end by 3 bases; junction bases not matched to a gene: 10. The CDR3 sequence: CASSPRQGGNYEQYF. Written as DNA, the CDR3 is TGCGCCAGCAGCCCCAGACAGGGTGGGAACTACGAGCAGTACTTC.

Notes on this clone: One end of the junction is discordant with germline, which a read error may explain. The rearrangement uses TRBV7-7 and TRBJ2-5; possible D gene TRBD1, 6 bases. The length of the CDR3 is 12 residues. Germline loops: CDR1 SSHAT, CDR2 FNYEAQ (reference sequence). CDR3 sequence reads: CASSSQGETQYF. The DNA for the CDR3 is TGTGCTAGCAGCTCACAGGGAGAGACCCAGTACTTC.

The chain links TRBV18 to TRBJ1-4; possible D gene TRBD1, 5 bases. Germline V gene lookup returns CDR1 KGHSH and CDR2 LQKENI. Trimming took off 3 bases at V and 5 bases at J, with 7 bases between the two ends. The CDR3 loop spans 13 amino acids. CDR3 nucleotides: TGTGCCAGCTCACCGCACAGGAATGAAAAACTGTTTTTT. This encodes CASSPHRNEKLFF.

The genes are TRBV11-2 and TRBJ1-6, with a possible D match to TRBD1 (5 bases). This CDR3 contains 14 residues. Looked up from germline, CDR1 is SGHAT and CDR2 is FQNNGV. V lost 5 bases and J lost 14, with 19 bases in between. The CDR3 is CASSNQGVRQALHF. As DNA, the CDR3 is TGTGCCAGCAGCAATCAGGGCGTTCGTCAGGCCCTCCACTTT.